This T cell receptor beta chain was sequenced during a study of Ad26.COV2.S vaccination and SARS-CoV-2 variants. Trimming cost V 5 bases and J 5 bases; bases outside gene matches: 6. This CDR3 has 16 amino acids. Germline CDR1 reads SEHNR; CDR2 reads FQNEAQ (reference sequence). Profiled with immunoSEQ multiplex PCR; TCRdb holds only in-frame clones, not every one. The sample yields 440,000 or so clones, roughly nine tenths seen once. As to treatment: around 19 received Ad26.COV2.S at low or high dose, single or two shots; about five received placebo; per-sample allocation not given. Samples were taken on day 63 after the first vaccine or placebo injection. An Ad26 vector carrying the Wuhan-strain SARS-CoV-2 spike served as the vaccine.

The TCR comes from a person between 18 and 60 years old who received the Ad26.COV2.S COVID-19 vaccine or a placebo. Here the sequenced sample was peripheral blood, taken in a trial of Ad26.COV2.S vaccine versus placebo. The genes are TRBV7-9 and TRBJ1-4; 12 bases line up with TRBD1. CDR3: CASSAGTGGWNEKLFF. The CDR3, as DNA: TGTGCCAGCAGCGCCGGGACAGGGGGCTGGAATGAAAAACTGTTTTTT.